In its sample, the clone carrying this TCR beta chain was seen many times. This record belongs to a study of neurological immune-mediated disorders. Germline values: CDR1 SEHNR, CDR2 FQNEAQ (reference sequence). The CDR3 has 14 amino acids. Unmatched junction bases numbered 11, after V lost 8 bases and J lost 7 bases. Using its own MiXCR run on the 5' RACE reads, TCRdb lists one record per CDR3 protein. The repertoire holds more than 35,000 distinct CDR3 sequences, with under 3.5% as singletons. This sequence joins TRBV7-9 and TRBJ2-1; 7 nucleotides agree with TRBD2. Sequencing was performed on PBMCs. This TCR was sampled from a woman aged 45-65 years with multiple sclerosis. The CDR3 DNA is TGTGCCAGCCTACCACGACAGCGGGGAAATGAGCAGTTCTTC. Encoded protein: CASLPRQRGNEQFF.